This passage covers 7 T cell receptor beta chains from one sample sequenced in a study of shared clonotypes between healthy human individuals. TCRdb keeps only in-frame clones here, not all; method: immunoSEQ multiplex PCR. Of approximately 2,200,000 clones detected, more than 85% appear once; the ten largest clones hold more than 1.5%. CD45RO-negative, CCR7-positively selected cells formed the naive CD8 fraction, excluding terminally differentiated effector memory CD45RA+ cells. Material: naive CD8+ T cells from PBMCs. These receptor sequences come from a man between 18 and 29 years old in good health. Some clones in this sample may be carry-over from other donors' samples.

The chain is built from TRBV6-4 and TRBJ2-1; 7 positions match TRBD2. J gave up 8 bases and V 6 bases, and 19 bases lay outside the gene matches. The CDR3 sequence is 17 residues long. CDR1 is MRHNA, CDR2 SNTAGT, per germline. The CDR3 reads CASSTPLRTRGHDEQFF. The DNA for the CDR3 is TGTGCCAGCAGCACCCCTCTTAGGACTAGAGGACACGATGAGCAGTTCTTC.

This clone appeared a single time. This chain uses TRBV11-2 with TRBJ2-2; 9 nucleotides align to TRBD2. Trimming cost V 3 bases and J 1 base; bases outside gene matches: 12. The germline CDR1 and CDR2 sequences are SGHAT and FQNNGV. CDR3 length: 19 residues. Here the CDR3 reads CASSFPSSLAGKNTGELFF. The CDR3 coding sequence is TGTGCCAGCAGCTTCCCTTCTTCTCTAGCGGGGAAGAACACCGGGGAGCTGTTTTTT.

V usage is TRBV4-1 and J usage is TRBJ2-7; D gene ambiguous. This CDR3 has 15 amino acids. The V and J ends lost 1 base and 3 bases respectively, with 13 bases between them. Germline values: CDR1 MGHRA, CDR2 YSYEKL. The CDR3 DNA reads TGCGCCAGCAGCCAAGGCCCCGTTGAGCTCTACGAGCAGTACTTC. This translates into CASSQGPVELYEQYF.

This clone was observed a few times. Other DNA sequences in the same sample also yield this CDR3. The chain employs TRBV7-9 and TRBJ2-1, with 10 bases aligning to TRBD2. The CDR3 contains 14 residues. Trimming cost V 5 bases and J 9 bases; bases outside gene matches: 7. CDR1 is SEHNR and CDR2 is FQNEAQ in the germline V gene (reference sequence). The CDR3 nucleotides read TGTGCCAGCAGCCCTCTAGCGGGAGCGTCTGAGCAGTTCTTC. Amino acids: CASSPLAGASEQFF. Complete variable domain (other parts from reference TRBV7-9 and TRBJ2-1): DTGVSQNPRHKITKRGQNVTFRCDPISEHNRLYWYRQTLGQGPEFLTYFQNEAQLEKSRLLSDRFSAERPKGSFSTLEIQRTEQGDSAMYLCASSPLAGASEQFFGPGTRLTVL.

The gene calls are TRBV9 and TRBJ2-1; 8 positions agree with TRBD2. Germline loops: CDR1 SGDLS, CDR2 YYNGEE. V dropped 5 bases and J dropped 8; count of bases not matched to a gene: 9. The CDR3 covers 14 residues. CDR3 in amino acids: CASRGVAGSDEQFF. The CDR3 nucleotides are TGTGCCAGCAGGGGAGTAGCGGGGTCGGATGAGCAGTTCTTC.

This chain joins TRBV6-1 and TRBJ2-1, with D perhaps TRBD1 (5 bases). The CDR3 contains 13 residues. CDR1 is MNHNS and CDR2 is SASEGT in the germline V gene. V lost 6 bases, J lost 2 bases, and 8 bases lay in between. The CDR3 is CASSPGPYNEQFF. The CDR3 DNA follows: TGTGCCAGCAGCCCAGGGCCCTACAATGAGCAGTTCTTC.

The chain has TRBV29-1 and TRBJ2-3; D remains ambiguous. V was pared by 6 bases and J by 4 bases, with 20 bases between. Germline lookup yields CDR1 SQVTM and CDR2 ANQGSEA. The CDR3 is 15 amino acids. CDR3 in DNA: TGCAGCGTCTCAACTCAAACCCACGGTGCAGATACGCAGTATTTT. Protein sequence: CSVSTQTHGADTQYF.